Sequencing of this TCR beta chain was carried out in a study of blood T cell repertoires in COVID-19. Study processing details: Amplification of reference gene primers was used by the study to estimate nucleated cell counts. The method was immunoSEQ multiplex PCR; TCRdb's version includes in-frame clones alone and lacks a portion of them. V and J calls plus clone size are reproduced from that table; the DNA served to infer D and trimming. The repertoire includes about 84,000 clones, nearly 85% of them detected once, and 25% to 35% sits in the top ten. In germline, CDR1 is MNHEY, CDR2 SVGAGI. CDR3 length equals 13 residues. J lost 8 bases, V lost 6 bases, and 5 bases had no gene match.

Source material: peripheral blood. The chain employs TRBV6-5 and TRBJ2-1; 9 bases map to TRBD1. This sequence originates from a woman of 80 years or more with acute or convalescent COVID-19. The DNA for the CDR3 is TGTGCCAGCAGGGGGACAGGGCCCCATGAGCAGTTCTTC. This translates into CASRGTGPHEQFF.